These 17 T cell receptor beta chains came from one sample sequenced in a study of blood T cell repertoires in COVID-19 (dated by TCRdb to the early 2020s). The library was made by the immunoSEQ multiplex PCR assay. Imported from immuneACCESS, the table was reduced by TCRdb to in-frame sequences with V and J called. These copies leave out some clones; in studies compared against another copy, an unresolved V gene accounts for under half, and the cause of the remainder is not known. The sample records roughly 500,000 clones, roughly 85% of which are singletons. Clones ranked in the top ten supply about 3% of the sample. Material for sequencing was peripheral blood. All receptors derive from a human donor in a cohort sampled during active COVID-19.

This chain links TRBV27 with TRBJ1-2, with 11 bases aligning to TRBD1. This CDR3 contains 17 residues. The J segment lost 4 bases and the V segment lost 5 bases, leaving 12 bases of the junction unmatched. Germline V gene sequence: CDR1 MNHEY, CDR2 SMNVEV (reference sequence). The CDR3 sequence is CASSVRGTGGEPYGYTF. As DNA, the CDR3 is TGTGCCAGCAGTGTTCGTGGGACAGGGGGGGAACCCTATGGCTACACCTTC.

The table lists this clone with a count of one. The same CDR3 also results from other DNA sequences found in this sample. The chain uses TRBV5-4 and TRBJ1-3; 7 bases line up with TRBD1. Germline lookup yields CDR1 SGHNT and CDR2 YYREEE (reference sequence). This CDR3 contains 15 residues. V was pared by 0 bases and J by 2 bases, with 2 bases of the junction left unmatched. The chain's CDR3 is CASSLGQGAGNTIYF. The CDR3 DNA is TGTGCCAGCAGCTTGGGACAGGGTGCTGGAAACACCATATATTTT. The complete variable domain, with remaining parts taken from reference TRBV5-4 and TRBJ1-3, reads ETGVTQSPTHLIKTRGQQVTLRCSSQSGHNTVSWYQQALGQGPQFIFQYYREEENGRGNFPPRFSGLQFPNYSSELNVNALELDDSALYLCASSLGQGAGNTIYFGEGSWLTVV.

The chain is built from TRBV15 and TRBJ1-3; 9 positions agree with TRBD1. The germline V gene encodes CDR1 LNHNV and CDR2 YYDKDF (reference sequence). After removal of 0 bases from V and 4 bases from J, the junction contained 4 bases not matched to a gene. This CDR3 comprises 16 residues. The CDR3, as DNA: TGTGCCACCAGCAGAGAACAGGGGGCATGGGGAAACACCATATATTTT. Its translation is CATSREQGAWGNTIYF.

The chain uses TRBV30 and TRBJ2-7; 7 bases are a match to TRBD1. Germline V lookup: CDR1 GTSNPN, CDR2 SVGIG (reference sequence). V lost 0 bases to trimming and J lost 1 base; unmatched junction nucleotides: 6. CDR3 size: 15 residues. As DNA, the CDR3 is TGTGCCTGGAGTGTACGCCGGACAGGATCCTACGAGCAGTACTTC. Translating gives CAWSVRRTGSYEQYF.

The table lists this clone with a count of one. V and J are TRBV9 and TRBJ1-5, with D possibly matching TRBD1 (6 bases). V lost 0 bases, J lost 2 bases, and 12 bases lay in between. CDR1 SGDLS and CDR2 YYNGEE come from the germline V gene. The CDR3 is 16 residues long. CDR3: CASSVGIQGGNQPQHF. The CDR3 DNA is TGTGCCAGCAGCGTAGGAATACAGGGAGGCAATCAGCCCCAGCATTTT.

The CDR3 sequence: CASSIDQRAGVGDTQYF. The CDR3 coding sequence is TGTGCCAGTAGTATAGATCAAAGAGCGGGAGTCGGGGATACGCAGTATTTT. V and J are TRBV19 and TRBJ2-3; TRBD2 matches 8 bases. The ends lost 0 bases at V and 6 bases at J; junction bases unmatched: 11. This CDR3 is 17 amino acids long. The germline V gene has CDR1 LNHDA and CDR2 SQIVND (reference sequence).

The chain carries TRBV6-5 and TRBJ2-7; a weak D match, TRBD2 (6 bases). V lost 11 bases and J lost 5, with 13 bases in between. Per the germline V gene, CDR1 is MNHEY and CDR2 is SVGAGI. The CDR3 is 11 residues long. CDR3 DNA sequence: TGTGCCGTCGGACGGGGGAACGAGCAGTACTTC. Translating gives CAVGRGNEQYF.

The rearrangement links TRBV6-5 to TRBJ2-7, with D perhaps matching TRBD1 (5 bases). Per germline, CDR1 MNHEY and CDR2 SVGAGI. Between the trimmed V and J ends, which lost 2 bases and 3 bases, there was a span of 14 bases. CDR3 length equals 15 residues. The chain's CDR3 is CASSYGSQGYYEQYF. Written as DNA, the CDR3 is TGTGCCAGCAGTTACGGTAGTCAGGGATACTACGAGCAGTACTTC.

The chain is built from TRBV3-1 (or the pseudogene TRBV3-2) and TRBJ2-5; tentatively, D is TRBD2 (7 bases). The CDR3 is made up of 14 amino acids. V lost 6 bases and J lost 3, with 14 bases in between. Germline CDR1 is LGHDT and CDR2 is YNNKEL (reference sequence). CDR3 sequence: CASSRLGGEETQYF. The CDR3 nucleotides read TGTGCCAGCAGTCGCCTAGGGGGGGAAGAGACCCAGTACTTC.

This rearrangement joins TRBV15 to TRBJ1-2; the match to TRBD1 covers 8 bases. Germline CDR1 reads LNHNV; CDR2 reads YYDKDF (reference sequence). The CDR3 length is 14 residues. Losses at the gene ends were 5 bases for V and 5 bases for J; bases not matched to a gene: 7. CDR3 in amino acids: CATSARTGPYGYTF. The CDR3 bases are TGTGCCACCAGCGCCCGGACAGGGCCATATGGCTACACCTTC.

V is TRBV28 and J is TRBJ2-3, with 7 bases lining up with TRBD2. Looked up from germline, CDR1 is MDHEN and CDR2 is SYDVKM. The CDR3 has 14 residues. CDR3 in amino acids: CAAVRAGGTDTQYF. CDR3 sequence (DNA): TGTGCTGCGGTTAGGGCGGGAGGCACAGATACGCAGTATTTT.

V and J are TRBV7-9 and TRBJ2-2; 7 bases agree with TRBD1. This CDR3 has 14 amino acids. V shed 7 bases, J shed 3 bases, and the junction held 5 bases outside the gene matches. Looked up from germline, CDR1 is SEHNR and CDR2 is FQNEAQ (reference sequence). The CDR3 DNA follows: TGTGCCAGCACCCGACAGGGTTACACCGGGGAGCTGTTTTTT. Protein: CASTRQGYTGELFF.

This clone appeared a single time. This rearrangement joins TRBV7-8 to TRBJ1-3; D ambiguous. Trimming shortened V by 6 bases and J by 0 bases, and 15 bases separated the two germline ends. This CDR3 region has 16 residues. Germline loops: CDR1 SGHVS, CDR2 FQNEAQ. CDR3 sequence reads: CASSYAGLFSGNTIYF. DNA for the CDR3: TGTGCCAGCAGTTACGCGGGGTTATTCTCTGGAAACACCATATATTTT.

The J gene is TRBJ2-5, the V gene TRBV29-1, with a possible D match to TRBD1 (5 bases). CDR3 length: 15 amino acids. From germline, CDR1 is SQVTM and CDR2 ANQGSEA. The ends were cut back, 4 bases at V and 2 bases at J, with 17 bases in the middle. CDR3 region: CSVVTVDSIQETQYF. CDR3 sequence (DNA): TGCAGCGTTGTTACGGTTGACAGTATTCAAGAGACCCAGTACTTC.

This sequence joins TRBV7-2 and TRBJ2-3; 7 bases align to TRBD1. Germline CDR1 SGHTA, CDR2 FQGNSA. The CDR3 contains 15 residues. The V gene end was trimmed by 5 bases and the J gene end by 2 bases; junction bases not matched to a gene: 7. CDR3 loop: CASSPGTAFTDTQYF. Here the CDR3 DNA reads TGTGCCAGCAGCCCGGGGACAGCCTTCACAGATACGCAGTATTTT.

The chain links TRBV6-1 to TRBJ1-2; D is possibly TRBD1 (6 bases). The germline V gene has CDR1 MNHNS and CDR2 SASEGT. Trimming cost V 0 bases and J 0 bases, with 14 bases left between them. The CDR3 has 17 residues. CDR3 in DNA: TGTGCCAGCAGTGAAGCCCGGTGGACAGCCTCTAACTATGGCTACACCTTC. It encodes CASSEARWTASNYGYTF.

This clone has only one observation. V is TRBV12-3 or TRBV12-4 and J is TRBJ2-1; a possible D gene is TRBD2 (6 bases). V was cut by 10 bases and J by 12 bases, with 22 bases left in between. This CDR3 contains 13 residues. As DNA, the CDR3 is TGTGCCAACCGGGCGACTCGCACCGGGGGGCAGTTCTTC. As protein: CANRATRTGGQFF.